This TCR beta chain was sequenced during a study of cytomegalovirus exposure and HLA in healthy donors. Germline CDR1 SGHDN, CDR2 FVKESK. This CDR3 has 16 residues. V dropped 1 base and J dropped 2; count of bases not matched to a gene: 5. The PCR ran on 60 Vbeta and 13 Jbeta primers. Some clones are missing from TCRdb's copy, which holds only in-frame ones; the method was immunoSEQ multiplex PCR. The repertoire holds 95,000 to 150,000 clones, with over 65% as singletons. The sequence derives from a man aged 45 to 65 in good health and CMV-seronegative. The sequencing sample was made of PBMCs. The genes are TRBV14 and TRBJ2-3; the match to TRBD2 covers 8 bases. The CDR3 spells CASSQGRGVPTDTQYF. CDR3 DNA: TGTGCCAGCAGCCAAGGGCGGGGGGTTCCCACAGATACGCAGTATTTT.